This entry is about one TCR beta chain. No antigen is known for it. Germline V gives CDR1 SGHVS, CDR2 FQNEAQ. Trimming cost V 6 bases and J 3 bases, with 15 bases left between them. There are 15 residues in the CDR3. These data belong to a study of T-cell memory formation after mild COVID-19. Study overall: The two donors had largely donor-specific TCR clusters.

TCRdb fed the 5' RACE reads into MiXCR, producing one record per CDR3 protein. The sample lists a few hundred thousand distinct CDR3 sequences, 20% to 25% occurring once. Notes on the study in general: Balance between CD4 and CD8 was seen in clones contracting day 15 to 85, and a CD4+ lean was seen in later expanders.

This clonotype was sampled from an adult woman who had mild COVID-19 (a few samples of this study predate the infection). Cell type and time point are not known. This chain links TRBV7-8 with TRBJ2-1; a possible D gene is TRBD2 (6 bases). The material sequenced was PBMCs or a T cell subset sorted from them (not recorded which). The DNA of the CDR3 is TGTGCCAGCAGGTCACTTAGCGGCGTCTACAATGAGCAGTTCTTC. Its protein product is CASRSLSGVYNEQFF. The entire variable domain, with the rest obtained from reference TRBV7-8 and TRBJ2-1, is as follows: GAGVSQSPRYKVAKRGQDVALRCDPISGHVSLFWYQQALGQGPEFLTYFQNEAQLDKSGLPSDRFFAERPEGSVSTLKIQRTQQEDSAVYLCASRSLSGVYNEQFFGPGTRLTVL.